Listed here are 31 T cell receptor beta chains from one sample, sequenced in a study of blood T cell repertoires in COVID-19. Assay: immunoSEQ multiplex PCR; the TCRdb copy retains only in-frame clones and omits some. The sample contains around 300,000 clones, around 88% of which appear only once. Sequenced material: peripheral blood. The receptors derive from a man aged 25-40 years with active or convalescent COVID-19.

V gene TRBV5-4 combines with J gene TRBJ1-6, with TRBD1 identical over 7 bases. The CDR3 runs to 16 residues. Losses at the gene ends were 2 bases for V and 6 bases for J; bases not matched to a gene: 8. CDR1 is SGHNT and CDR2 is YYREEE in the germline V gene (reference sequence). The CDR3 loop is CASSLRGGQSNSPLHF. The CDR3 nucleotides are TGTGCCAGCAGCTTAAGAGGGGGACAGAGTAATTCACCCCTCCACTTT.

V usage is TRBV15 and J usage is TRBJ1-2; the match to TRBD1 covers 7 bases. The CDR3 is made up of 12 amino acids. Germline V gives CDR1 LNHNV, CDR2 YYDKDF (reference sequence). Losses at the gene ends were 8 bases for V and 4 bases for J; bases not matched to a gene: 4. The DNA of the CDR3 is TGTGCCACCTCAGGACAGGTCTATGGCTACACCTTC. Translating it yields CATSGQVYGYTF.

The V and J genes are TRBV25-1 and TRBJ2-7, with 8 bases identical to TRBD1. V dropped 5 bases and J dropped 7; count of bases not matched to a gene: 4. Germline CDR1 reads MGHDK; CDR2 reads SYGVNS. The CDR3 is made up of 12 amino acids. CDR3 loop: CASSPGDREQYF. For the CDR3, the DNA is TGTGCCAGCAGTCCAGGGGACAGGGAGCAGTACTTC.

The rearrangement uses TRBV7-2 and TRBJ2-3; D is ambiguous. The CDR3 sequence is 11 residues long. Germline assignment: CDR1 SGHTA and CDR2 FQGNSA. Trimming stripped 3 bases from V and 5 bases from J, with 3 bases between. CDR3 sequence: CASSFQDTQYF. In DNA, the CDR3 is TGTGCCAGCAGCTTCCAAGATACGCAGTATTTT.

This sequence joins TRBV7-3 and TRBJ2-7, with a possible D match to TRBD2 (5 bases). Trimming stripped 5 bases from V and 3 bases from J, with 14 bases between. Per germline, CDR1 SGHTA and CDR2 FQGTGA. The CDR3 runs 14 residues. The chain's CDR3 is CASSPGVGGYEQYF. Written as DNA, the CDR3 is TGTGCCAGCAGCCCCGGGGTGGGCGGCTACGAGCAGTACTTC.

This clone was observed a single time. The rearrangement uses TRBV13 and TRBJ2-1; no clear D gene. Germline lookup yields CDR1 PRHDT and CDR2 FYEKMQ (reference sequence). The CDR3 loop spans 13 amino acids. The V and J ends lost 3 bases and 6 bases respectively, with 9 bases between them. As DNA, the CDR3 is TGTGCCAGCAGCTTGGTACAGAGCAATGAGCAGTTCTTC. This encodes CASSLVQSNEQFF.

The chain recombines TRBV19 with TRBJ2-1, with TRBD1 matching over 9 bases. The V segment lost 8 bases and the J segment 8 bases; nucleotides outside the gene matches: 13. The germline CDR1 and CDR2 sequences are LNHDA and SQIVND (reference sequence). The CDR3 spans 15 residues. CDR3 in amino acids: CASSEQGAHRDEQFF. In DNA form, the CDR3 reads TGTGCCAGTTCTGAACAGGGGGCGCATAGGGATGAGCAGTTCTTC.

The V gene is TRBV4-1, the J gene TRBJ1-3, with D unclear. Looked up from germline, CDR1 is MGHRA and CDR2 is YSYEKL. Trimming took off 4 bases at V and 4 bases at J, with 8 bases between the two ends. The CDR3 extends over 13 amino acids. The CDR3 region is CASSRPGGNTIYF. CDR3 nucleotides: TGCGCCAGCAGCCGTCCCGGGGGAAACACCATATATTTT.

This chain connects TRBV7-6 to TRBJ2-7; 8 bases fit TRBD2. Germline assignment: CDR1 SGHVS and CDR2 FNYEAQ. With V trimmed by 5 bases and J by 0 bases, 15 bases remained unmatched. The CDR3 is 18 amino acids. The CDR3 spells CASSPFSFGGGSSYEQYF. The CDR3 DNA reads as TGTGCCAGCAGCCCCTTCTCCTTTGGCGGGGGGTCCTCCTACGAGCAGTACTTC.

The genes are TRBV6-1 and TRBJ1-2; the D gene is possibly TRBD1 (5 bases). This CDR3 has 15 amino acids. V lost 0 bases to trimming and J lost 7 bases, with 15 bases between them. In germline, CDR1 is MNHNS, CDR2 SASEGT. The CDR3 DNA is TGTGCCAGCAGTGAAGCCGGGGGTGGCGGCGGTGGCTACACCTTC. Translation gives CASSEAGGGGGGYTF.

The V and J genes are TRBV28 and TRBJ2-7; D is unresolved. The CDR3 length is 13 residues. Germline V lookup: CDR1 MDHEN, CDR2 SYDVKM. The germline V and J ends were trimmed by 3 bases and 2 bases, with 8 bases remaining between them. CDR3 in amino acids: CASSFPGAYEQYF. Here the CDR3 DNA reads TGTGCCAGCAGTTTCCCAGGTGCCTACGAGCAGTACTTC.

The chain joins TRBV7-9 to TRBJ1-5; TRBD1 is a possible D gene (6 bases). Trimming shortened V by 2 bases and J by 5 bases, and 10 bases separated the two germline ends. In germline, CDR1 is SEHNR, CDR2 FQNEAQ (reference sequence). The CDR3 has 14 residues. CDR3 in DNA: TGTGCCAGCAGCTTACGAGGGGGGGATCAGCCCCAGCATTTT. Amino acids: CASSLRGGDQPQHF.

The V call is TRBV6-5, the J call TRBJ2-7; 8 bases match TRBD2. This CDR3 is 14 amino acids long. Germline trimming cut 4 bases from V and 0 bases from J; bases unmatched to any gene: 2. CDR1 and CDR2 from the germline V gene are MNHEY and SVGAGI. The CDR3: CASSLAGSSYEQYF. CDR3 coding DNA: TGTGCCAGCAGTTTAGCGGGGAGCTCCTACGAGCAGTACTTC.

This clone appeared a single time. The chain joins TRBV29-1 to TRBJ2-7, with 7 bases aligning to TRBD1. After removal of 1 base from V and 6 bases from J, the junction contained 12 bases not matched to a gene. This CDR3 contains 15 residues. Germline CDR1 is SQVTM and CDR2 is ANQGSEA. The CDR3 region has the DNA TGCAGCGTTGAAGTTGGGACAGAACCTCTGTTCGAGCAGTACTTC. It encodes CSVEVGTEPLFEQYF.

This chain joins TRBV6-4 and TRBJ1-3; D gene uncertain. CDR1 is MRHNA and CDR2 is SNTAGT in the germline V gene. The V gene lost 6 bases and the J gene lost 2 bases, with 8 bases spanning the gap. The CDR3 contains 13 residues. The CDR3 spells CASSPETGNTIYF. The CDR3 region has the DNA TGTGCCAGCAGCCCCGAGACTGGAAACACCATATATTTT.

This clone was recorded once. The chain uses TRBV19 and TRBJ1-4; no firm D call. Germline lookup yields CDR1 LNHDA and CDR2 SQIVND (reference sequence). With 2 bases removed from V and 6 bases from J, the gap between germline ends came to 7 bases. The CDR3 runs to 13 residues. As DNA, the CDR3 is TGTGCCAGTAGTATACTATCGGATGAAAAACTGTTTTTT. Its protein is CASSILSDEKLFF. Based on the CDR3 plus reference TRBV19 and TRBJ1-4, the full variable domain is DGGITQSPKYLFRKEGQNVTLSCEQNLNHDAMYWYRQDPGQGLRLIYYSQIVNDFQKGDIAEGYSVSREKKESFPLTVTSAQKNPTAFYLCASSILSDEKLFFGSGTQLSVL.

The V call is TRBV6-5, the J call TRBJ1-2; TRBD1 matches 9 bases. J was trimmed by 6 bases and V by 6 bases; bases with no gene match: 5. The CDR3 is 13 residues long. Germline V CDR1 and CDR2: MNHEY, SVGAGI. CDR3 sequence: CASSRGTGNGYTF. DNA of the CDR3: TGTGCCAGCAGCCGCGGGACAGGGAATGGCTACACCTTC.

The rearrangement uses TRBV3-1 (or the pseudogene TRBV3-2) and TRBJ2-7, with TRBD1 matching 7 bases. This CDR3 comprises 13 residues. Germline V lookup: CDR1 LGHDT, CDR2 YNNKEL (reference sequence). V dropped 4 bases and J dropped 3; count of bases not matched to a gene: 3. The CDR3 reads CASSRWDSYEQYF. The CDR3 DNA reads TGTGCCAGCAGCCGATGGGACAGCTACGAGCAGTACTTC.

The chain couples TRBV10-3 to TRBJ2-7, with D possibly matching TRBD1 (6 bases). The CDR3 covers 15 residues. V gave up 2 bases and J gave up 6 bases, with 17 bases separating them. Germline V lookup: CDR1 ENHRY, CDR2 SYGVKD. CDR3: CAISEQEAGAIEQYF. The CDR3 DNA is TGTGCCATCAGTGAGCAGGAGGCAGGGGCCATCGAGCAGTACTTC.

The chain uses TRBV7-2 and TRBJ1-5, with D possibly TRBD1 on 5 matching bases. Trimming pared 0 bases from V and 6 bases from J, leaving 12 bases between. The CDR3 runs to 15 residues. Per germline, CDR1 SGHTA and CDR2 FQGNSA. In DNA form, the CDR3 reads TGTGCCAGCAGCTTAGCACCAGGGCAGGGTCAGCCCCAGCATTTT. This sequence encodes CASSLAPGQGQPQHF. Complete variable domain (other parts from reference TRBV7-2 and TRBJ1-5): GAGVSQSPSNKVTEKGKDVELRCDPISGHTALYWYRQSLGQGLEFLIYFQGNSAPDKSGLPSDRFSAERTGGSVSTLTIQRTQQEDSAVYLCASSLAPGQGQPQHFGDGTRLSIL.

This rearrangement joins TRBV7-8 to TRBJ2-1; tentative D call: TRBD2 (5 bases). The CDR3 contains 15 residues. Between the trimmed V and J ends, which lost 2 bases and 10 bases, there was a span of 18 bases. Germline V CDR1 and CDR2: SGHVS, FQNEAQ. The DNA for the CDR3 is TGTGCCAGCAGCTTAATCGGTTACTTCCCGGGGGAGCAGTTCTTC. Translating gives CASSLIGYFPGEQFF.

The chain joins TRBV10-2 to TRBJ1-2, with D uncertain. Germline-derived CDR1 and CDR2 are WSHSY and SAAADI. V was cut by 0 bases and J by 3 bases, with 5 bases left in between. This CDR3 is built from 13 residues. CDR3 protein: CASSESADYGYTF. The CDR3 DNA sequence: TGCGCCAGCAGTGAGTCGGCGGACTATGGCTACACCTTC.

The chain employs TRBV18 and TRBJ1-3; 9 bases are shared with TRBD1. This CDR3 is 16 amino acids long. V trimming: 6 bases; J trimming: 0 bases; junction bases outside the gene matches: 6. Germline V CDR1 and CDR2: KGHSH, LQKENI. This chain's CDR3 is CASSLDRGNSGNTIYF. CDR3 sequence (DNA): TGTGCCAGCTCCCTGGACAGGGGCAACTCTGGAAACACCATATATTTT. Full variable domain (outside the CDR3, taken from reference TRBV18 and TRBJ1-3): NAGVMQNPRHLVRRRGQEARLRCSPMKGHSHVYWYRQLPEEGLKFMVYLQKENIIDESGMPKERFSAEFPKEGPSILRIQQVVRGDSAAYFCASSLDRGNSGNTIYFGEGSWLTVV.

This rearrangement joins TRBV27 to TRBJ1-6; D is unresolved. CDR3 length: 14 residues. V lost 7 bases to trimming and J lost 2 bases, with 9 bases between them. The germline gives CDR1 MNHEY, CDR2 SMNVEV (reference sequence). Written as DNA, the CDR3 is TGTGCCAGCATGGGAGCGCCCTATAATTCACCCCTCCACTTT. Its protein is CASMGAPYNSPLHF.

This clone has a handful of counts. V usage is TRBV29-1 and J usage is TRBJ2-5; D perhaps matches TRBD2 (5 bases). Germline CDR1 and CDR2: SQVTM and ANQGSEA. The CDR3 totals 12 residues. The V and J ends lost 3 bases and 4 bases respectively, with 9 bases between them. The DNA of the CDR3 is TGCAGCGTTGAGACCGAGGGAGAGACCCAGTACTTC. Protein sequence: CSVETEGETQYF.

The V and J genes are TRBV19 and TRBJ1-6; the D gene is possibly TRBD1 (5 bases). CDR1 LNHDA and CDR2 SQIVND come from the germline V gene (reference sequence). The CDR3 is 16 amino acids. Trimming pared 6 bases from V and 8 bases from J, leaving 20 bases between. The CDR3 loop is CASSQPSQGFDSPLHF. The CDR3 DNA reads TGTGCCAGTAGCCAACCTTCGCAGGGTTTCGATTCACCCCTCCACTTT.

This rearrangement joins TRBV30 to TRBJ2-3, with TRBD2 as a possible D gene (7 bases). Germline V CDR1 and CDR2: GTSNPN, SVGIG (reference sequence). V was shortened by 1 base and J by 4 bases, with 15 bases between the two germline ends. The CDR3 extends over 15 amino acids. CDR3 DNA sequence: TGTGCCTGGAGTGGCGGGGGCGGGAGATCAGATACGCAGTATTTT. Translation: CAWSGGGGRSDTQYF.

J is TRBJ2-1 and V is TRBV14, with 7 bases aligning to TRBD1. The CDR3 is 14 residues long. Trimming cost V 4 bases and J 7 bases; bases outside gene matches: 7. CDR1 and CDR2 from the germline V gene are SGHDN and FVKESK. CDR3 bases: TGTGCCAGCAGCCCGGGACAGTTGGGGAATGAGCAGTTCTTC. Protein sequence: CASSPGQLGNEQFF.

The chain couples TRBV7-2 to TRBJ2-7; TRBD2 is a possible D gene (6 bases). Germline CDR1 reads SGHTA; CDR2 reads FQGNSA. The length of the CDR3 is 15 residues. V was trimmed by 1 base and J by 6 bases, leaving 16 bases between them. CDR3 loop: CASSLGVSGGREQYF. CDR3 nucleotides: TGTGCCAGCAGCTTAGGGGTGTCCGGGGGACGCGAGCAGTACTTC.

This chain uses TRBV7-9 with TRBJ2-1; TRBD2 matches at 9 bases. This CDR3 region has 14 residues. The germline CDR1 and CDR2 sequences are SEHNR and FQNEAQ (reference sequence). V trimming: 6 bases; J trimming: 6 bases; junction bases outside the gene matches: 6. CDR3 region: CASSSKTSGNEQFF. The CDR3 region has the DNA TGTGCCAGCAGTTCTAAGACTAGCGGCAATGAGCAGTTCTTC. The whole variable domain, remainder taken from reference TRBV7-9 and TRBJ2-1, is DTGVSQNPRHKITKRGQNVTFRCDPISEHNRLYWYRQTLGQGPEFLTYFQNEAQLEKSRLLSDRFSAERPKGSFSTLEIQRTEQGDSAMYLCASSSKTSGNEQFFGPGTRLTVL.

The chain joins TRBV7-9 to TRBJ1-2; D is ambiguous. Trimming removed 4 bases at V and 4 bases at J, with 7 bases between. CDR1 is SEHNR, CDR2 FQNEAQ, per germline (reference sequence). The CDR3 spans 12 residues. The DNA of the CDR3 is TGTGCCAGCAGCTCAGAGGGCTATGGCTACACCTTC. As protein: CASSSEGYGYTF.